This T cell receptor (beta chain) was identified in a study of T cells of healthy individuals. Concerning this clonotype: A read error may account for a junction end that differs from germline.

TCRdb reprocessed the 5' RACE reads via MiXCR and lists one record per CDR3 protein. The table includes 55,000 to 65,000 distinct CDR3 sequences, 15% to 20% detected once. This CDR3 has 15 residues. The V gene's germline CDR1 is SEHNR and CDR2 FQNEAQ (reference sequence). This chain links TRBV7-9 with TRBJ2-5; TRBD2 matches 10 bases. The clonotype originates from a human donor in good health. CDR3 region: CAGSLAGGYQETQYF. The CDR3 bases are TGTGCCGGCAGCTTAGCGGGGGGCTACCAAGAGACCCAGTACTTC.